The entry below gives a single T cell receptor beta chain sequence along with its context. No antigen is known for it. The junction differs from germline at one of its ends, possibly a read error. These data belong to a study of T cell responses to AZD1222 COVID-19 vaccine. Study overall: It was second doses at about 4 or about 12 weeks that were pooled. Overall study results and limits: Across spike, vaccine-associated CD4 TCRs were found, dominant at 160-218 and 743-854. Females outnumbered males among donors, who were mostly white British; clonal diversity was possibly underestimated. Targeting of unmutated variant regions was reportedly seen in nearly half of spike-specific TCRs.

Germline loops: CDR1 WNHNN, CDR2 SYGVQD (reference sequence). The CDR3 is 17 residues long. TCRdb's table, derived via immunoSEQ multiplex PCR, lists solely in-frame clones and lacks some. The sample consists of around 200,000 clones, approximately 91% of them appearing once. This receptor was identified in an adult in good health. This specimen consisted of peripheral blood, obtained on day 0 of AZD1222 vaccination. The chain links TRBV10-1 to TRBJ1-6; the D gene is possibly TRBD1 (5 bases). CDR3 sequence reads: CASSDFRRGSYNSPLHF. The CDR3 DNA sequence: TGCGCCAGTAGTGATTTTCGGAGGGGCTCCTATAATTCACCCCTCCACTTT.